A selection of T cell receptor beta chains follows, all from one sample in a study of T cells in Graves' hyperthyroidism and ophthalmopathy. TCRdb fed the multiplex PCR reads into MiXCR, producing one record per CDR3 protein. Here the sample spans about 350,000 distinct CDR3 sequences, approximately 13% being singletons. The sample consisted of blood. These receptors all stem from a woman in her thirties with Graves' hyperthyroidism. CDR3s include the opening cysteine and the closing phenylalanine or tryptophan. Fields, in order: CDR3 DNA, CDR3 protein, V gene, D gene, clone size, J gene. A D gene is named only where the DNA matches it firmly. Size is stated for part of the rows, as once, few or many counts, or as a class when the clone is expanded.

CDR3 DNA: TGCAGTGCTATAGGGACAGATAGCAATCAGCCCCAGCATTTT
CDR3 protein: CSAIGTDSNQPQHF
V gene: TRBV20-1
D gene: TRBD1
clone size: NA
J gene: TRBJ1-5

CDR3 DNA: TGTGCCAGCATAGGGGCGGACACCATATATTTT
CDR3 protein: CASIGADTIYF
V gene: TRBV2
D gene: NA
clone size: many
J gene: TRBJ1-3

CDR3 DNA: TGCAGCGGCGGACAGGGGGGAGATGAGCAGTTCTTC
CDR3 protein: CSGGQGGDEQFF
V gene: TRBV29-1
D gene: TRBD1
clone size: many
J gene: TRBJ2-1

CDR3 DNA: TGCAGCGTTGAAAATTACTACGAGCAGTACTTC
CDR3 protein: CSVENYYEQYF
V gene: TRBV29-1
D gene: NA
clone size: many
J gene: TRBJ2-7

CDR3 DNA: TGCAGTGCTACAGGTAGCGGGAGGGGGTTTCGGAATGAGCAGTTCTTC
CDR3 protein: CSATGSGRGFRNEQFF
V gene: TRBV20-1
D gene: TRBD2
clone size: many
J gene: TRBJ2-1

CDR3 DNA: TGTGCCAGTGCAAGGACCTCCACGCACAATGAGCAGTTCTTC
CDR3 protein: CASARTSTHNEQFF
V gene: TRBV19
D gene: NA
clone size: NA
J gene: TRBJ2-1

CDR3 DNA: TGTGCCAGCAGTTATTCCGGACAGGGTAGGGGCAATGAGCAGTTCTTC
CDR3 protein: CASSYSGQGRGNEQFF
V gene: TRBV6-1
D gene: TRBD1
clone size: NA
J gene: TRBJ2-1

CDR3 DNA: TGCAGCGGACTTGGCGGCCATGAGCAGTTCTTC
CDR3 protein: CSGLGGHEQFF
V gene: TRBV29-1
D gene: NA
clone size: NA
J gene: TRBJ2-1

CDR3 DNA: TGCGCCAGCAGCCAACGGGCCATCGGGGGGATGGGGTCCAATGAGCAGTTCTTC
CDR3 protein: CASSQRAIGGMGSNEQFF
V gene: TRBV4-1
D gene: TRBD2
clone size: few
J gene: TRBJ2-1

CDR3 DNA: TGCAGCGCCCATGACTGGACGCGCACAGATACGCAGTATTTT
CDR3 protein: CSAHDWTRTDTQYF
V gene: TRBV29-1
D gene: NA
clone size: many
J gene: TRBJ2-3

CDR3 DNA: TGTGCCAGTCAATTGTTCTCGAATGGCTACACCTTC
CDR3 protein: CASQLFSNGYTF
V gene: TRBV28
D gene: NA
clone size: NA
J gene: TRBJ1-2

CDR3 DNA: TGTGCCAGCAGCGAAGCTAAGGGGTACACTGAAGCTTTCTTT
CDR3 protein: CASSEAKGYTEAFF
V gene: TRBV2
D gene: NA
clone size: many
J gene: TRBJ1-1

CDR3 DNA: TGTGCCAGCAGTGGGACAGTCTTTGATCAGCCCCAGCATTTT
CDR3 protein: CASSGTVFDQPQHF
V gene: TRBV12-3/TRBV12-4
D gene: TRBD1
clone size: NA
J gene: TRBJ1-5

CDR3 DNA: TGCAGTGCTGCCCCGTCGCGACGCGTCCACGAGCAGTACTTC
CDR3 protein: CSAAPSRRVHEQYF
V gene: TRBV20-1
D gene: NA
clone size: few
J gene: TRBJ2-7

CDR3 DNA: TGTGCCAGCAGTTTTAATAACGCAGATACGCAGTATTTT
CDR3 protein: CASSFNNADTQYF
V gene: TRBV28
D gene: NA
clone size: many
J gene: TRBJ2-3

CDR3 DNA: TGTGCCAGCAGTTACTCCCTAGCGGGAGAATATACGGATGAGCAGTTCTTC
CDR3 protein: CASSYSLAGEYTDEQFF
V gene: TRBV6-5
D gene: TRBD2
clone size: many
J gene: TRBJ2-1

CDR3 DNA: TGTGCCATCAGTGAGGGCCCGGGGGGGGAGCCCCAGCATTTT
CDR3 protein: CAISEGPGGEPQHF
V gene: TRBV10-3
D gene: NA
clone size: few
J gene: TRBJ1-5

CDR3 DNA: TGTGCCTGGGGAGTCGTTCGGGCCGGGGAGCTGTTTTTT
CDR3 protein: CAWGVVRAGELFF
V gene: TRBV30
D gene: NA
clone size: many
J gene: TRBJ2-2

CDR3 DNA: TGTGCCAGCAGCTTAGGGCTAGGCGATACGCAGTATTTT
CDR3 protein: CASSLGLGDTQYF
V gene: TRBV11-2
D gene: NA
clone size: many
J gene: TRBJ2-3

CDR3 DNA: TGCGCCAGCAGCTTGACGGGGAGAGTCAATGAGCAGTTCTTC
CDR3 protein: CASSLTGRVNEQFF
V gene: TRBV5-1
D gene: NA
clone size: NA
J gene: TRBJ2-1

CDR3 DNA: TGTGCCAGCAGCCAAGATAGGCCGGATTACAATGAGCAGTTCTTC
CDR3 protein: CASSQDRPDYNEQFF
V gene: TRBV3-1
D gene: NA
clone size: many
J gene: TRBJ2-1

CDR3 DNA: TGTGCCAGTAGCACTTTAAGACGACCTGAGCAGTTCTTC
CDR3 protein: CASSTLRRPEQFF
V gene: TRBV19
D gene: NA
clone size: NA
J gene: TRBJ2-1

CDR3 DNA: TGTGCCAGCAGTCTAAACCGACAGGGGGCCCCCTATGGCTACACCTTC
CDR3 protein: CASSLNRQGAPYGYTF
V gene: TRBV27
D gene: TRBD1
clone size: many
J gene: TRBJ1-2

CDR3 DNA: TGTGCCAGCAGCCCGATCGTTCGGCCAGATACGCAGTATTTT
CDR3 protein: CASSPIVRPDTQYF
V gene: TRBV11-2
D gene: NA
clone size: many
J gene: TRBJ2-3

CDR3 DNA: TGCAGCGTTCCCCTGGGCTCCTACAATGAGCAGTTCTTC
CDR3 protein: CSVPLGSYNEQFF
V gene: TRBV29-1
D gene: NA
clone size: NA
J gene: TRBJ2-1

CDR3 DNA: TGTGCCAGCAGCTCCGGGGGTAAAGAGACCCAGTACTTC
CDR3 protein: CASSSGGKETQYF
V gene: TRBV7-9
D gene: NA
clone size: NA
J gene: TRBJ2-5

CDR3 DNA: TGTGCCTGGAGTACAAGGGGAGACACTGAAGCTTTCTTT
CDR3 protein: CAWSTRGDTEAFF
V gene: TRBV30
D gene: NA
clone size: few
J gene: TRBJ1-1

CDR3 DNA: TGCAGTGCTAGAACGGGAGAGGGTAACAATGAGCAGTTCTTC
CDR3 protein: CSARTGEGNNEQFF
V gene: TRBV20-1
D gene: NA
clone size: NA
J gene: TRBJ2-1

CDR3 DNA: TGTGCCTGGGACCCTCGACTAGGGTCAGATACGCAGTATTTT
CDR3 protein: CAWDPRLGSDTQYF
V gene: TRBV30
D gene: NA
clone size: NA
J gene: TRBJ2-3